This T cell receptor (beta chain) appears in the sequencing data of a study of T cell repertoires in cytomegalovirus infection. Looking at the study overall: CMV infection plus the matching HLA type was flagged by public TCR beta signatures.

Each CDR3 protein is one row after TCRdb ran MiXCR on the reads. The sample carries about 320,000 distinct CDR3 sequences, over 7.5% recorded once. Study outcomes and limitations: The ex vivo response was dominated by HLA-C-restricted CMV-specific TCR beta clonotypes. Individuals carrying CMV plus the relevant HLA were identified by cumulative frequency of public TCR beta families.

This clonotype came up many times. The antigen remains unidentified. Trimming shortened V by 3 bases and J by 0 bases, and 11 bases separated the two germline ends. This CDR3 spans 15 amino acids. From germline, CDR1 is SGHTA and CDR2 FQGNSA. This receptor was taken from a human donor in good health (CMV status not recorded). Some clones in this sample may be carry-over from other donors' samples. Sequenced input: PBMCs. The genes are TRBV7-2 and TRBJ1-1; a possible D gene is TRBD1 (5 bases). In DNA, the CDR3 is TGTGCCAGCAGCTTTAATAGGGGAGTGAACACTGAAGCTTTCTTT. As protein: CASSFNRGVNTEAFF.